A selection of T cell receptor beta chains follows, all from one sample in a study of cytomegalovirus exposure and HLA in healthy donors. Assay used: immunoSEQ multiplex PCR; TCRdb lists only in-frame clones, some missing. The table lists approximately 150,000 clones, approximately 86% of them singletons, with 4.5% in the top ten. Specimen: PBMCs. Receptors originate from a man aged 18 to 30 in good health and CMV-seropositive. The CDR3 runs from the conserved cysteine through the conserved F or W.

V: TRBV7-9
J: TRBJ1-6
CDR3: CASRRTGANSPLHF

V: TRBV2
J: TRBJ1-5
CDR3: CASSDRGEAQHF

V: TRBV7-8
J: TRBJ2-5
CDR3: CASSLGRGETQYF

V: TRBV5-4
J: TRBJ2-5
CDR3: CASTSGARETQYF

V: TRBV4-1
J: TRBJ2-7
CDR3: CASSHQPGEQYF

V: TRBV10-3
J: TRBJ1-5
CDR3: CAIRSGSNQPQHF

V: TRBV6-1
J: TRBJ2-7
CDR3: CASSEGYDFGRGAYEQYF

V: TRBV5-1
J: TRBJ1-1
CDR3: CASSLAGGSNTEAFF

V: TRBV7-6
J: TRBJ1-1
CDR3: CASSESMNTEAFF

V: TRBV20-1
J: TRBJ2-3
CDR3: CPLDTQYF

V: TRBV2
J: TRBJ2-5
CDR3: CASGAREETQYF

V: TRBV21-1
J: TRBJ1-1
CDR3: CASSKYGQPKAEAFF

V: TRBV19
J: TRBJ2-3
CDR3: CASSDASGDRTDTQYF

V: TRBV6-5
J: TRBJ2-7
CDR3: CASSYGAAAYEQYF

V: TRBV10-3
J: TRBJ2-1
CDR3: CATMRGEKEQFF

V: TRBV5-6
J: TRBJ1-5
CDR3: CASSSHDRGLLNQPQHF

V: TRBV7-9
J: TRBJ2-2
CDR3: CASRPGTGDTGELFF

V: TRBV6-5
J: TRBJ1-4
CDR3: CASSVLGRAEEKLFF

V: TRBV19
J: TRBJ2-7
CDR3: CASSTGQGFYEQYF

V: TRBV27
J: TRBJ1-2
CDR3: CASKGGGQGVYGYTF

V: TRBV29-1
J: TRBJ1-1
CDR3: CSVLPPDRLNTEAFF

V: TRBV18
J: TRBJ1-1
CDR3: CASSPLGQGATNTEAFF

V: TRBV30
J: TRBJ1-6
CDR3: CAWSPNSNSPLHF

V: TRBV6-1
J: TRBJ1-5
CDR3: CASRKQGIGNQPQHF

V: TRBV29-1
J: TRBJ1-1
CDR3: CSVEDWRNTEAFF

V: TRBV6-5
J: TRBJ2-5
CDR3: CASRTGTGESETQYF

V: TRBV5-1
J: TRBJ1-1
CDR3: CASSLRDRVNTEAFF

V: TRBV5-1
J: TRBJ2-3
CDR3: CASSLSRGLTDTQYF

V: TRBV5-1
J: TRBJ1-5
CDR3: CASSLAPQESNQPQHF

V: TRBV5-1
J: TRBJ2-3
CDR3: CASSLDGTGGDTQYF

V: TRBV7-3
J: TRBJ1-2
CDR3: CASSFGENYGYTF

V: TRBV6-5
J: TRBJ2-7
CDR3: CASSPHSSYEQYF

V: TRBV5-1
J: TRBJ2-3
CDR3: CASSSGTGKDTQYF

V: TRBV5-1
J: TRBJ1-2
CDR3: CASSWGQETAYGYTF

V: TRBV30
J: TRBJ1-2
CDR3: CAGWTGSGYTF

V: TRBV27
J: TRBJ1-2
CDR3: CASSLQPQVYGYTF

V: TRBV14
J: TRBJ1-4
CDR3: CASSQERGGNEKLFF

V: TRBV6-6
J: TRBJ2-5
CDR3: CASSYSGGGGTQYF

V: TRBV2
J: TRBJ2-7
CDR3: CASSGGTSGPWGNEQYF

V: TRBV6-5
J: TRBJ2-7
CDR3: CASSSLADSYEQYF